This entry describes one T cell receptor (beta chain). Its cognate antigen has yet to be identified. No per-base quality is available; no much larger clone lies one base away. The sample is drawn from a study of OX40 agonist ivuxolimab in advanced cancers. Looking at the study overall: Ivuxolimab was an agonistic, fully human IgG2 monoclonal antibody directed against OX40 (CD134), a costimulatory receptor. The paper covers the monotherapy dose-escalation part of the phase I ivuxolimab trial, which included N ≈ 57 patients. In the dose-escalation cohort, around four fifths of patients were male, and the mean age was around 60 years, with a range of roughly 23 to 85. Prior anti-PD-1, anti-PD-L1 or anti-CTLA-4 therapy was permitted, and checkpoint inhibitors had been received by about 37% of dose-escalation patients. Three dose-escalation patients achieved partial responses, one with hepatocellular carcinoma and two with cutaneous melanoma. Of the approximately 53 patients in dose escalation, about 20 had hepatocellular carcinoma, some 15 had melanoma, 9 had renal cell carcinoma and 9 had head and neck cancer. Intravenous ivuxolimab was administered to patients every 2 weeks at six dose levels: 0.01, 0.1, 0.3, 1.5, 3 and 10 mg/kg. The purpose of peripheral TCRbeta sequencing was to test whether ivuxolimab changed TCR sequence diversity and led to clonal T-cell expansion. Points the paper makes about the study in general: After ivuxolimab, CD8+ T cells had more expanded clones than CD4+ T cells on average. Clonal expansion of both CD4+ and CD8+ blood T cells was observed from baseline to week 6 at doses 0.1 to 3.0 mg/kg. Which antigens the clonally expanded peripheral T cells were specific for was not determined. Low levels of normalized T-cell clonal expansion were also seen in some nonresponding patients. In the 0.1-3.0 mg/kg groups, partial responders were among the patients with the lowest normalized peripheral clonal expansion, particularly in CD8+ T cells.

Patients with a history of autoimmune disease or receiving systemic immunosuppression were excluded from the trial. Peripheral blood for TCR sequencing was collected from all dose cohorts at baseline, on cycle 4 day 1, and on cycle 7 day 1. Samples came from an open-label, multicenter, first-in-human phase I dose-escalation trial of ivuxolimab. Adults with locally advanced or metastatic melanoma, renal cell, hepatocellular, or head and neck squamous cell carcinoma were enrolled in the trial. CD4+ and CD8+ T cells were sorted separately from peripheral blood before TCR sequencing. CDR1 and CDR2 (SEHNR, FQNEAQ) derive from the germline V gene (reference sequence). From its cysteine to its phenylalanine, the CDR3 spans 15 amino acids. Only the CDR3 DNA is retained, 45 bases long and in frame from the first base. A distance of 9 bases separates the germline ends of V and J, which lose 2 bases and 4 bases respectively.

Genomic DNA was isolated from the sorted cells so that the TCRbeta CDR3 region could be sequenced. The immunoSEQ Assay was used for sequencing of TCRbeta CDR3 regions. The table was pulled from immuneACCESS by TCRdb, which kept in-frame rearrangements only. Such tables lose some clones; where checked, under half of the loss comes from unresolved V genes, and the rest has no known cause. The sample has over 65,000 clones on record, 85% to 95% of them singletons. The ten largest clonotypes hold roughly 11% of the sample. This TCR came from an adult with an advanced solid tumor such as melanoma, head and neck, liver or kidney cancer. Material: CD4+ or CD8+ T cells sorted from blood, obtained in a trial of the OX40 agonist ivuxolimab. This chain is built from TRBV7-9 and TRBJ2-6; too little of a D gene remains to name it. The CDR3 reads CASSLLEAGANVLTF. The DNA is TGTGCCAGCAGCTTACTGGAAGCCGGGGCCAACGTCCTGACTTTC.